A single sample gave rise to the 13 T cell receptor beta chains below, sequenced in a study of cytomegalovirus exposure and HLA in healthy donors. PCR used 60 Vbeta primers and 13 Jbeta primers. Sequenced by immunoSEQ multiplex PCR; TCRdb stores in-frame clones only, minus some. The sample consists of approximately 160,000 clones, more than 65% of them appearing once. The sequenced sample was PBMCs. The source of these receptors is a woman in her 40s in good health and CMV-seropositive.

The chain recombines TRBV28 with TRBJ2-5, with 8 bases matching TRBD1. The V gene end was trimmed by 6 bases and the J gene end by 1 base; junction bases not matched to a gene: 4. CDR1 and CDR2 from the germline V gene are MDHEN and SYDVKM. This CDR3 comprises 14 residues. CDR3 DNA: TGTGCCAGCAGCGCCGGGACAGGCCAAGAGACCCAGTACTTC. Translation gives CASSAGTGQETQYF.

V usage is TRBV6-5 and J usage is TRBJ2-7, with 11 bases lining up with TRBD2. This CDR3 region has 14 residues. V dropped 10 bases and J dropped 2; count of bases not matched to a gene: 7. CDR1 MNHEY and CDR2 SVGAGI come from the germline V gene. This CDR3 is CATTSGSLPYEQYF. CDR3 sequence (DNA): TGTGCCACCACTAGCGGGAGTCTACCCTACGAGCAGTACTTC.

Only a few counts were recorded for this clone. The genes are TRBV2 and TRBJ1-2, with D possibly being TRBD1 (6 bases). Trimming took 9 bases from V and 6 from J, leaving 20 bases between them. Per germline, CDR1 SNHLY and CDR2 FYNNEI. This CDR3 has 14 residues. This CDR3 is CASARTELGDGYTF. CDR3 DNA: TGTGCCAGTGCCCGGACAGAGTTAGGAGATGGCTACACCTTC.

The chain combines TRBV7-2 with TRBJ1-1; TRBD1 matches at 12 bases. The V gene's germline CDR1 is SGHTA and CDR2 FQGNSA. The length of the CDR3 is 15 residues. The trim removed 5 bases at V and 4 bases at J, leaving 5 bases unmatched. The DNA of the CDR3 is TGTGCCAGCAGCCTGGGACAGGGGGCTGGCACTGAAGCTTTCTTT. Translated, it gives CASSLGQGAGTEAFF.

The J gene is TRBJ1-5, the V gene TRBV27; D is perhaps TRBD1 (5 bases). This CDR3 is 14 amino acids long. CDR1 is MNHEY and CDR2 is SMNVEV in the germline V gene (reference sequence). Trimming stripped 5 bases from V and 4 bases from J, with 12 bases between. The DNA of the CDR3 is TGTGCCAGCAGTCCCCAGGGTCTTAATCAGCCCCAGCATTTT. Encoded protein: CASSPQGLNQPQHF.

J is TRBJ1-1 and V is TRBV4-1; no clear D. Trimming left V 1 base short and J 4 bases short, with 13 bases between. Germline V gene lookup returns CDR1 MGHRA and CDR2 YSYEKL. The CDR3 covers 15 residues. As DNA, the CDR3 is TGCGCCAGCAGCCAAGTAGCTTCTCTGGGCACTGAAGCTTTCTTT. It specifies CASSQVASLGTEAFF.

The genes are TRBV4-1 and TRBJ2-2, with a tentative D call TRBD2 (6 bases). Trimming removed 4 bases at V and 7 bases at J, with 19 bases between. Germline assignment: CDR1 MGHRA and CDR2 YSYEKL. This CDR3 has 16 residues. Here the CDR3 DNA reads TGCGCCAGCAGCCTTTCCGCGGGGCTCCCGGGCGGGGAGCTGTTTTTT. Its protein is CASSLSAGLPGGELFF.

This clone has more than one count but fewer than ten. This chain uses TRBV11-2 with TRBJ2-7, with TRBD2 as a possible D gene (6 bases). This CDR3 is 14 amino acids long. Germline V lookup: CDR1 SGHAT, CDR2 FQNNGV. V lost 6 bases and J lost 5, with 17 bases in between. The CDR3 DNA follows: TGTGCCAGCAGGGCACCAGGGACTGGGGACGAGCAGTACTTC. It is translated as CASRAPGTGDEQYF.

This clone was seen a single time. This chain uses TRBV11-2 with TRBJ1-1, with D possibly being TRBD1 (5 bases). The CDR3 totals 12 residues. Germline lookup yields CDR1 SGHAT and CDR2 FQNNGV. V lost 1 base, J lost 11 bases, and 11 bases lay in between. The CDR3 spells CASSLAQAAAFF. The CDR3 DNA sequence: TGTGCCAGCAGCTTAGCACAGGCGGCGGCTTTCTTT.

This CDR3 reads CASSQLLAGVSNEQFF. The CDR3 bases are TGCGCCAGCAGCCAATTACTAGCGGGGGTCTCAAATGAGCAGTTCTTC. This rearrangement joins TRBV4-3 to TRBJ2-1; 11 nucleotides line up with TRBD2. The CDR3 length is 16 residues. The V gene end was trimmed by 2 bases and the J gene end by 7 bases; junction bases not matched to a gene: 7. Germline V gene sequence: CDR1 LGHNA, CDR2 YSLEER.

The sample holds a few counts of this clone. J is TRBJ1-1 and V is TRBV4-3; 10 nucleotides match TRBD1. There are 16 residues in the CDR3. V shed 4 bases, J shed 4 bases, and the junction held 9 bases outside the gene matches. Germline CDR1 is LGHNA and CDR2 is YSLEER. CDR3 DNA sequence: TGCGCCAGCAGCCTGACAGGGGGCCGGCGGGGCACTGAAGCTTTCTTT. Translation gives CASSLTGGRRGTEAFF.

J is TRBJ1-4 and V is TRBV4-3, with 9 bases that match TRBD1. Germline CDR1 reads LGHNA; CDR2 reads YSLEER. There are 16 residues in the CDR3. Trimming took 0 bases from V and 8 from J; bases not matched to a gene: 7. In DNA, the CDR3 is TGCGCCAGCAGCCAAGATAGGCGACAGGGGGGCGAAAAACTGTTTTTT. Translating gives CASSQDRRQGGEKLFF.

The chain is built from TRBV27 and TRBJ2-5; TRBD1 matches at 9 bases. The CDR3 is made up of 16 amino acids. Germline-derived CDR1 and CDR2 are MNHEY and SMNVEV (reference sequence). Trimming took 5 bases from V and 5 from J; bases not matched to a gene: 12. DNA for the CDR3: TGTGCCAGCAGTATCATACCCGGGACAGGGACGGAGACCCAGTACTTC. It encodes CASSIIPGTGTETQYF.